Below, 24 T cell receptor beta chains from the same sample are listed, as sequenced in a study of identical twins (TCRdb year 2016). Libraries were prepared through 5' RACE. Reads for this sample came from an Illumina HiSeq 2000. TCRdb took the public reads, trimmed them with fastp at Q25, ran MiXCR for clone calling and kept in-frame beta chains. Each CDR3 protein appears once, grouped with its most common genes and DNA. Across this sample there are 500,000 to 700,000 distinct CDR3 sequences, with about 7% seen only once. The ten largest clones add up to approximately 1.5% of the sample. The same specimen was also included in a second study, on yellow fever vaccine responses in identical twins.

Sequenced: PBMCs. These receptors originate from a woman aged 18-35 years in good health.

This clonotype has only a few counts. This rearrangement joins TRBV5-1 to TRBJ2-7; no reliable D call. The CDR3 loop spans 13 amino acids. The germline gives CDR1 SGHRS, CDR2 YFSETQ. Trimming removed 0 bases at V and 6 bases at J, with 10 bases between. Written as DNA, the CDR3 is TGCGCCAGCAGCTTGGCGGGTTACTCCGAGCAGTACTTC. Its protein is CASSLAGYSEQYF. Using reference TRBV5-1 and TRBJ2-7 for the parts outside the CDR3, the full variable domain is KAGVTQTPRYLIKTRGQQVTLSCSPISGHRSVSWYQQTPGQGLQFLFEYFSETQRNKGNFPGRFSGRQFSNSRSEMNVSTLELGDSALYLCASSLAGYSEQYFGPGTRLTVT.

This clonotype was recorded a few times. The chain combines TRBV20-1 with TRBJ2-5; D is unresolved. The CDR3 covers 18 residues. CDR1 and CDR2 from the germline V gene are DFQATT and SNEGSKA (reference sequence). V was cut by 0 bases and J by 1 base, with 21 bases left in between. The CDR3 reads CSARDSATRFTLQETQYF. For the CDR3, the DNA is TGCAGTGCTAGAGATTCTGCGACAAGATTCACCCTCCAAGAGACCCAGTACTTC.

This clonotype was seen repeatedly, ten times or more. This chain uses TRBV10-2 with TRBJ2-2; tentative D call: TRBD2 (6 bases). V was pared by 3 bases and J by 5 bases, with 13 bases between. Germline assignment: CDR1 WSHSY and CDR2 SAAADI. The CDR3 has 15 residues. The CDR3 sequence: CASSETGAGTGELFF. CDR3 bases: TGCGCCAGCAGTGAAACGGGAGCAGGAACCGGGGAGCTGTTTTTT.

V gene TRBV5-1 combines with J gene TRBJ2-5, with 7 nucleotides matching TRBD2. Germline CDR1 and CDR2: SGHRS and YFSETQ. CDR3 length equals 18 residues. Trimming cost V 6 bases and J 4 bases; bases outside gene matches: 21. Here the CDR3 reads CASTRGPESGVGRETQYF. CDR3 nucleotides: TGCGCCAGCACTCGAGGCCCTGAAAGCGGGGTCGGTAGAGAGACCCAGTACTTC.

The rearrangement links TRBV5-1 to TRBJ2-6; D may be TRBD1 or TRBD2 (5 bases each). The CDR3 length is 17 residues. Germline CDR1 is SGHRS and CDR2 is YFSETQ. Trimming removed 1 base from V and 4 bases from J, with 15 bases in between. Here the CDR3 DNA reads TGCGCCAGCAGCTTGCATACCGGGGCAAGAGGGGCCAACGTCCTGACTTTC. It yields the protein CASSLHTGARGANVLTF. Full variable domain (outside the CDR3, taken from reference TRBV5-1 and TRBJ2-6): KAGVTQTPRYLIKTRGQQVTLSCSPISGHRSVSWYQQTPGQGLQFLFEYFSETQRNKGNFPGRFSGRQFSNSRSEMNVSTLELGDSALYLCASSLHTGARGANVLTFGAGSRLTVL.

V gene TRBV25-1 combines with J gene TRBJ2-7; no clear D gene. This CDR3 has 12 amino acids. Trimming took off 3 bases at V and 2 bases at J, with 5 bases between the two ends. The germline V gene encodes CDR1 MGHDK and CDR2 SYGVNS. Here the CDR3 reads CASSDLPYEQYF. The CDR3, as DNA: TGTGCCAGCAGTGACCTTCCCTACGAGCAGTACTTC.

This clonotype was seen more than once but under ten times. Here the CDR3 reads CASAANKRGNEKLFF. The CDR3 DNA sequence: TGCGCCAGCGCCGCCAATAAGAGGGGGAATGAAAAACTGTTTTTT. The chain carries TRBV5-1 and TRBJ1-4; tentatively, D is TRBD1 (6 bases). The CDR3 contains 15 residues. V was cut by 7 bases and J by 5 bases, with 18 bases left in between. The germline CDR1 and CDR2 sequences are SGHRS and YFSETQ.

The chain is built from TRBV6-5 and TRBJ2-3, with D maybe TRBD2 (6 bases). This CDR3 region has 13 residues. Trimming removed 5 bases from V and 6 bases from J, with 12 bases in between. In germline, CDR1 is MNHEY, CDR2 SVGAGI. CDR3 in DNA: TGTGCCAGCAGTCACCCCGGGGGTGATACGCAGTATTTT. Its protein is CASSHPGGDTQYF.

Concerning this clonotype itself: At one end, the junction sequence differs from germline, possibly due to a read error. The rearrangement links TRBV27 to TRBJ2-5; 12 nucleotides match TRBD1. Germline assignment: CDR1 MNHEY and CDR2 SMNVEV (reference sequence). CDR3 length equals 13 residues. CDR3 DNA: TGTGCCAGCAGGGGGACAGGGGGCCTCATAAGCGCCTTC. It is translated as CASRGTGGLISAF.

This clonotype has at least ten counts. The chain links TRBV20-1 to TRBJ2-1, with TRBD2 identical over 13 bases. Germline V lookup: CDR1 DFQATT, CDR2 SNEGSKA (reference sequence). This CDR3 has 18 residues. The trim removed 3 bases at V and 0 bases at J, leaving 8 bases unmatched. For the CDR3, the DNA is TGCAGTGCTAGGGAGACTAGCGGGAGGCTACTCTCCTACAATGAGCAGTTCTTC. Translation: CSARETSGRLLSYNEQFF.

This rearrangement joins TRBV20-1 to TRBJ1-4; no clear D. Between the trimmed V and J ends, which lost 6 bases and 3 bases, there was a span of 14 bases. The germline V gene encodes CDR1 DFQATT and CDR2 SNEGSKA (reference sequence). This CDR3 region has 14 residues. CDR3: CSAQAQRPNEKLFF. In DNA, the CDR3 is TGCAGTGCCCAGGCCCAGCGCCCTAATGAAAAACTGTTTTTT.

The table lists this clonotype with a few counts. This chain uses TRBV20-1 with TRBJ2-1; possibly TRBD1 for D (5 bases). The V gene's germline CDR1 is DFQATT and CDR2 SNEGSKA (reference sequence). The germline V and J ends were trimmed by 2 bases and 8 bases, with 22 bases remaining between them. The CDR3 runs to 16 residues. The CDR3 sequence is CSARSYSGYFVDEQFF. The CDR3 DNA reads as TGCAGTGCTAGAAGTTATTCAGGGTACTTTGTAGATGAGCAGTTCTTC.

This clonotype showed up just a few times. The chain has TRBV20-1 and TRBJ2-7, with TRBD2 matching over 8 bases. J was trimmed by 4 bases and V by 6 bases; bases with no gene match: 8. Germline lookup yields CDR1 DFQATT and CDR2 SNEGSKA (reference sequence). CDR3 length equals 13 residues. The CDR3 sequence: CSAEGLVGYEQYF. The CDR3 DNA follows: TGCAGTGCCGAGGGACTAGTCGGGTACGAGCAGTACTTC.

This clonotype was counted ten times or more. The J gene is TRBJ2-2, the V gene TRBV7-9; TRBD1 or TRBD2 may be the D gene (5 bases each). The V gene lost 7 bases and the J gene lost 4 bases, with 10 bases spanning the gap. Per the germline V gene, CDR1 is SEHNR and CDR2 is FQNEAQ (reference sequence). This CDR3 comprises 13 residues. The chain's CDR3 is CASIRGGTGELFF. The CDR3 DNA sequence: TGTGCCAGCATCCGTGGGGGCACCGGGGAGCTGTTTTTT.

There are many counts of this clonotype. The gene calls are TRBV27 and TRBJ1-6, with D possibly matching TRBD1 (5 bases). The CDR3 runs to 14 residues. V was shortened by 7 bases and J by 8 bases, with 15 bases between the two germline ends. CDR1 is MNHEY, CDR2 SMNVEV, per germline (reference sequence). The CDR3 nucleotides read TGTGCCAGCAACGGGGCCGGGGGGGATTCACCCCTCCACTTT. It yields the protein CASNGAGGDSPLHF.

This clonotype was seen more than once but under ten times. The rearrangement joins TRBV2 to TRBJ2-1; a weak D match, TRBD1 (6 bases). Per the germline V gene, CDR1 is SNHLY and CDR2 is FYNNEI. With 7 bases removed from V and 7 bases from J, the gap between germline ends came to 11 bases. This CDR3 is 12 amino acids long. The CDR3 nucleotides read TGTGCCAGCATAGACAGGTTTAATGAGCAGTTCTTC. Amino acid sequence: CASIDRFNEQFF.

In its sample, this clonotype was seen many times. The CDR3 protein is CASSDHGLNTEAFF. In DNA, the CDR3 is TGTGCCAGCAGTGATCACGGACTGAACACTGAAGCTTTCTTT. The chain employs TRBV6-1 and TRBJ1-1; D is unclear. Germline CDR1 and CDR2: MNHNS and SASEGT. The CDR3 extends over 14 amino acids. With 3 bases removed from V and 0 bases from J, the gap between germline ends came to 8 bases.

This sequence joins TRBV12-5 and TRBJ1-1, with D tentatively TRBD1 (6 bases). The CDR3 runs to 16 residues. Germline loops: CDR1 LGHNT, CDR2 FRNRAP. Trimming pared 3 bases from V and 1 base from J, leaving 15 bases between. The CDR3 region is CASGLVQGGGNTEAFF. DNA for the CDR3: TGTGCTAGTGGTTTAGTACAGGGAGGCGGGAACACTGAAGCTTTCTTT. Complete variable domain (other parts from reference TRBV12-5 and TRBJ1-1): DARVTQTPRHKVTEMGQEVTMRCQPILGHNTVFWYRQTMMQGLELLAYFRNRAPLDDSGMPKDRFSAEMPDATLATLKIQPSEPRDSAVYFCASGLVQGGGNTEAFFGQGTRLTVV.

Ten or more counts support this clonotype. This chain links TRBV10-1 with TRBJ1-5; D unresolved. Germline V CDR1 and CDR2: WNHNN, SYGVQD (reference sequence). This CDR3 is 13 amino acids long. Trimming pared 4 bases from V and 1 base from J, leaving 5 bases between. The CDR3 protein is CASSAGSNQPQHF. The CDR3 DNA is TGCGCCAGCAGTGCTGGAAGCAATCAGCCCCAGCATTTT.

The chain couples TRBV28 to TRBJ2-2; D ambiguous. The CDR3 spans 14 residues. Trimming removed 6 bases from V and 5 bases from J, with 13 bases in between. Germline V gene data show CDR1 as MDHEN and CDR2 as SYDVKM. CDR3 nucleotides: TGTGCCAGCAGACACGGACCGGCTACCGGGGAGCTGTTTTTT. Amino acid sequence: CASRHGPATGELFF.

The chain combines TRBV5-1 with TRBJ2-2, with D unresolved. V lost 3 bases to trimming and J lost 7 bases, with 19 bases between them. The CDR3 loop spans 16 amino acids. Per germline, CDR1 SGHRS and CDR2 YFSETQ. This CDR3 is CASSSLTGKLVGELFF. The DNA for the CDR3 is TGCGCCAGCAGCTCCCTAACCGGAAAGCTGGTCGGGGAGCTGTTTTTT.

The chain couples TRBV12-3 or TRBV12-4 to TRBJ2-4, with TRBD2 matching 13 bases. The V and J ends lost 8 bases and 0 bases, in that order; junction bases with no gene match: 10. The CDR3 sequence is 18 residues long. CDR3 nucleotide sequence: TGTGCCAGCTGTTCAGGGACTAGCGGGATTAAAGCCAAAAACATTCAGTACTTC. Protein: CASCSGTSGIKAKNIQYF.

Only a few counts were recorded for this clonotype. This sequence joins TRBV3-1 and TRBJ2-5; D perhaps matches TRBD2 (7 bases). The germline V and J ends were trimmed by 4 bases and 5 bases, with 17 bases remaining between them. This CDR3 is 15 amino acids long. Germline V CDR1 and CDR2: LGHDT, YNNKEL (reference sequence). The CDR3 DNA sequence: TGTGCCAGCAGCCGCCGCCCTGCGGGGGCTGAGACCCAGTACTTC. Protein product: CASSRRPAGAETQYF.

This clonotype appeared many times. The chain has TRBV28 and TRBJ1-6, with D tentatively TRBD1 (5 bases). The germline gives CDR1 MDHEN, CDR2 SYDVKM. With 3 bases removed from V and 0 bases from J, the gap between germline ends came to 6 bases. CDR3 size: 15 residues. The chain's CDR3 is CASSFRDSYNSPLHF. The CDR3 DNA follows: TGTGCCAGCAGTTTCAGGGACTCCTATAATTCACCCCTCCACTTT.